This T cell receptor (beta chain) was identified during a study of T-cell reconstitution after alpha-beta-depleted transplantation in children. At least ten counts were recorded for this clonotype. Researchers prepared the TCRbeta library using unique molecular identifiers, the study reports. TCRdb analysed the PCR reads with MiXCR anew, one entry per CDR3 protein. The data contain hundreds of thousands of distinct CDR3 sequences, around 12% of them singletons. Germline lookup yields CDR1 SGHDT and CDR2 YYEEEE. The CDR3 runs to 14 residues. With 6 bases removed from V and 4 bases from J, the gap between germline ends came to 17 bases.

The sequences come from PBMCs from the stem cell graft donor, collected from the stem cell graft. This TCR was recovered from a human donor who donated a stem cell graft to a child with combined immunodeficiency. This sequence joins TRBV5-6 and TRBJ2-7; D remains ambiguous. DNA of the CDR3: TGTGCCAGCACCCGACGGTCAGGTCTTTACGAGCAGTACTTC. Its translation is CASTRRSGLYEQYF. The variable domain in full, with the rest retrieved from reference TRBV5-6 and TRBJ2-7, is DAGVTQSPTHLIKTRGQQVTLRCSPKSGHDTVSWYQQALGQGPQFIFQYYEEEERQRGNFPDRFSGHQFPNYSSELNVNALLLGDSALYLCASTRRSGLYEQYFGPGTRLTVT.